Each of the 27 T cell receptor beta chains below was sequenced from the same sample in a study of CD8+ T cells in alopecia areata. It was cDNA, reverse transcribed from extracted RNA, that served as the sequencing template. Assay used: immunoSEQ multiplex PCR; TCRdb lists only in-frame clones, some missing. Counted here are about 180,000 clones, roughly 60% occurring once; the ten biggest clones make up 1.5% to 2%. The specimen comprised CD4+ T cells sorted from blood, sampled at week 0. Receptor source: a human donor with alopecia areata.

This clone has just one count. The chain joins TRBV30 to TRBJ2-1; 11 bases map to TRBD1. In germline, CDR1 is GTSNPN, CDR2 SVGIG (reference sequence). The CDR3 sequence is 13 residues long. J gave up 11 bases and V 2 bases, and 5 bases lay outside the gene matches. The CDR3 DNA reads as TGTGCCTGGAGTAGGGACAGGGGGGCTCAGCAGTTCTTC. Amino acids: CAWSRDRGAQQFF.

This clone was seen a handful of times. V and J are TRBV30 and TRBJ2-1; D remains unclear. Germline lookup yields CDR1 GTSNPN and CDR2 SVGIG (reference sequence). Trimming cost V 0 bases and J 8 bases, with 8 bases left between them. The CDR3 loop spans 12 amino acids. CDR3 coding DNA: TGTGCCTGGAGTGTAAGGGCCCATGAGCAGTTCTTC. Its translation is CAWSVRAHEQFF.

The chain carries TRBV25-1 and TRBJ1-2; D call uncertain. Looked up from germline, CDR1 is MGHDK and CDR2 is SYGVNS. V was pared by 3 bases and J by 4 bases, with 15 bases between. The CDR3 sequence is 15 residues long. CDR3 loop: CASSDLGGVGYGYTF. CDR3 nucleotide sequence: TGTGCCAGCAGTGACCTGGGCGGGGTAGGCTATGGCTACACCTTC.

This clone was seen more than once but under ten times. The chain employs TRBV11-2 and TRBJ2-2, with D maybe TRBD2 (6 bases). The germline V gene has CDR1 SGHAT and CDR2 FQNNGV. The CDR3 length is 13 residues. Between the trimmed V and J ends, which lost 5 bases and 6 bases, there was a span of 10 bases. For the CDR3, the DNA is TGTGCCAGCAGCCGCCCGGGGGCCGGGGAGCTGTTTTTT. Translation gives CASSRPGAGELFF. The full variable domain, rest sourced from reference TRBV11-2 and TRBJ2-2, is EAGVAQSPRYKIIEKRQSVAFWCNPISGHATLYWYQQILGQGPKLLIQFQNNGVVDDSQLPKDRFSAERLKGVDSTLKIQPAKLEDSAVYLCASSRPGAGELFFGEGSRLTVL.

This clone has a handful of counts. The CDR3 region has the DNA TGTGCCAGCAGTTACTATCGTCCAAATGAAAAACTGTTTTTT. Amino acids: CASSYYRPNEKLFF. This chain joins TRBV6-5 and TRBJ1-4; D not resolved. Deletions cut 1 base from V and 5 bases from J, with 8 bases between. Germline V gene sequence: CDR1 MNHEY, CDR2 SVGAGI. CDR3 length: 14 residues.

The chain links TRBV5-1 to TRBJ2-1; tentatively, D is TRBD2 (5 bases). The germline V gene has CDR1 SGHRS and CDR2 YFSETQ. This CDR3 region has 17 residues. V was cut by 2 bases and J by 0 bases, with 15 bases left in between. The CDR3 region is CASSFSGSGFSYNEQFF. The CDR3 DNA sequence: TGCGCCAGCAGCTTTTCCGGTTCGGGGTTCTCCTACAATGAGCAGTTCTTC.

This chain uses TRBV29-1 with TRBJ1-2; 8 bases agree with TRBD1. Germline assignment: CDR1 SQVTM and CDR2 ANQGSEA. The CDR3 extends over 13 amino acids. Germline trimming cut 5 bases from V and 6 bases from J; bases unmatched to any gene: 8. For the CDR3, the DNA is TGCAGCGTTCAGGGGGCGCTTCGGGATGGCTACACCTTC. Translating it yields CSVQGALRDGYTF.

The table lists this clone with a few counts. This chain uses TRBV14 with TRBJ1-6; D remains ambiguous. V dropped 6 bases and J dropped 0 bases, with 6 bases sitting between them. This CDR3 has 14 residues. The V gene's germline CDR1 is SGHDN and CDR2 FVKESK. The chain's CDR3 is CASSPSSYNSPLHF. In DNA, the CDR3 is TGTGCCAGCAGTCCCAGCTCCTATAATTCACCCCTCCACTTT.

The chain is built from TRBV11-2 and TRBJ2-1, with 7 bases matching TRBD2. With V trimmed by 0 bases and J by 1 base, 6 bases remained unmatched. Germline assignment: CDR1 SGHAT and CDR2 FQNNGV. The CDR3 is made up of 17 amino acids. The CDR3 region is CASSLEAGRGSYNEQFF. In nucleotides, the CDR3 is TGTGCCAGCAGCTTAGAGGCGGGGCGGGGGTCCTACAATGAGCAGTTCTTC.

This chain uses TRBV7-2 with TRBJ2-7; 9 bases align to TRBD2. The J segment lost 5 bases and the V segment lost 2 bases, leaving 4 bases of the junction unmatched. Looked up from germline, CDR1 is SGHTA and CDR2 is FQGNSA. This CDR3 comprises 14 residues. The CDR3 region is CASSLLAGSHEQYF. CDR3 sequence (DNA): TGTGCCAGCAGCTTACTAGCGGGGAGCCACGAGCAGTACTTC.

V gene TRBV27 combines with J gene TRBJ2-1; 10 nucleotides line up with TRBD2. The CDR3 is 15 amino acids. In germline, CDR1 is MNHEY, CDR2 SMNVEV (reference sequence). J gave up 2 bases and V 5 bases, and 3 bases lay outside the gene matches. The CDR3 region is CASSPTSGAYNEQFF. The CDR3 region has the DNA TGTGCCAGCAGTCCCACTAGCGGGGCCTACAATGAGCAGTTCTTC.

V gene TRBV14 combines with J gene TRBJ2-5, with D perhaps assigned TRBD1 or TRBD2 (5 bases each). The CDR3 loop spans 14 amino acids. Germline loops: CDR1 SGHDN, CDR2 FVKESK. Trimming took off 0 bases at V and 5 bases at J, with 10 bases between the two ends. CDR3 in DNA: TGTGCCAGCAGCCAAGAAATCTGGGGGGAGACCCAGTACTTC. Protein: CASSQEIWGETQYF.

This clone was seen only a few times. The CDR3 loop is CASSSTGIQLNTEAFF. The CDR3 DNA follows: TGCGCCAGCAGCTCTACAGGGATACAATTGAACACTGAAGCTTTCTTT. J is TRBJ1-1 and V is TRBV5-1; tentatively, D is TRBD1 (6 bases). CDR1 and CDR2 from the germline V gene are SGHRS and YFSETQ. This CDR3 contains 16 residues. V lost 3 bases, J lost 0 bases, and 15 bases lay in between.

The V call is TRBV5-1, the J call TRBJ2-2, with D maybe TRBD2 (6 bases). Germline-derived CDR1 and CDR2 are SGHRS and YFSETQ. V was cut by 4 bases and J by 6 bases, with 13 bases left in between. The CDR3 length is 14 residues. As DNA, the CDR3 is TGCGCCAGCAGCCTGCAGTCGGGGGCCGGGGAGCTGTTTTTT. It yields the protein CASSLQSGAGELFF.

DNA of the CDR3: TGTGCCAGCAGCCTCGGACTCGCGGTCTCCTACAATGAGCAGTTCTTC. Translating it yields CASSLGLAVSYNEQFF. The chain has TRBV5-4 and TRBJ2-1; D is possibly TRBD2 (5 bases). This CDR3 comprises 16 residues. Germline V gene sequence: CDR1 SGHNT, CDR2 YYREEE (reference sequence). V lost 4 bases and J 0 bases, leaving 14 bases between the germline ends.

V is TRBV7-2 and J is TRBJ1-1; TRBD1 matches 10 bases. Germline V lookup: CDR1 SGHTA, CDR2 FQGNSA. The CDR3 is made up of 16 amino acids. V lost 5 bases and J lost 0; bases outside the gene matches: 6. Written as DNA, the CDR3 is TGTGCCAGCAGCCCTAGACAGGGGGCGTTGAACACTGAAGCTTTCTTT. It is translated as CASSPRQGALNTEAFF.

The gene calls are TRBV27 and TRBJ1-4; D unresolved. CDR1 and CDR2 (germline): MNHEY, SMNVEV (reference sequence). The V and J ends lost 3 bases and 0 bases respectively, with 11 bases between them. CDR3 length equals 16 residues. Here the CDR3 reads CASSFGILATNEKLFF. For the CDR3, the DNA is TGTGCCAGCAGTTTCGGGATCCTTGCAACTAATGAAAAACTGTTTTTT. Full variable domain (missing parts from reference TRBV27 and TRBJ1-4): EAQVTQNPRYLITVTGKKLTVTCSQNMNHEYMSWYRQDPGLGLRQIYYSMNVEVTDKGDVPEGYKVSRKEKRNFPLILESPSPNQTSLYFCASSFGILATNEKLFFGSGTQLSVL.

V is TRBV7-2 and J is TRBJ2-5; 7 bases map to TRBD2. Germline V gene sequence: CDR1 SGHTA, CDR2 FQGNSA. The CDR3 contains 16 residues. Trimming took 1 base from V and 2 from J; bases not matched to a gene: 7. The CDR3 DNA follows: TGTGCCAGCAGCTTAGTCCGGCTAGCGGTACAAGAGACCCAGTACTTC. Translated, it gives CASSLVRLAVQETQYF.

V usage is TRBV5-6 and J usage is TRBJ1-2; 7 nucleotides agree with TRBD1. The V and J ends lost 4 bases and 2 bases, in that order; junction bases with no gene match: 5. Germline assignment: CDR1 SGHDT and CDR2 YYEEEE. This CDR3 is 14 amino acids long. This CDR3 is CASSPDRENYGYTF. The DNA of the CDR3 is TGTGCCAGCAGCCCCGACAGGGAGAACTATGGCTACACCTTC.

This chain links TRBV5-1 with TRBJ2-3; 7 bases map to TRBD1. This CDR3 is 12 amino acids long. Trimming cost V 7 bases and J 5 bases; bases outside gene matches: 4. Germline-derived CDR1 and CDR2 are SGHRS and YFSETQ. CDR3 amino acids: CASGAGGDTQYF. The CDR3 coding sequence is TGCGCCAGCGGTGCAGGGGGAGATACGCAGTATTTT.

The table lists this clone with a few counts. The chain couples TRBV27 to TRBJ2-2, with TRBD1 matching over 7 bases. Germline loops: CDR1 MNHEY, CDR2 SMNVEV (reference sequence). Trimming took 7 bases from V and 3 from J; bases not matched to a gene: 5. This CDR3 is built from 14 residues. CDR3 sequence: CASTTGQHTGELFF. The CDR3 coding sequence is TGTGCCAGCACGACGGGACAGCACACCGGGGAGCTGTTTTTT.

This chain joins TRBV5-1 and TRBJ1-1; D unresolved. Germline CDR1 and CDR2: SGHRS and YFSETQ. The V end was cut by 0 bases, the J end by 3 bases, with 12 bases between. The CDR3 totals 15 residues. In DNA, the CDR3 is TGCGCCAGCAGCTTGGCAGGCGTAGTGGACACTGAAGCTTTCTTT. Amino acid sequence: CASSLAGVVDTEAFF.

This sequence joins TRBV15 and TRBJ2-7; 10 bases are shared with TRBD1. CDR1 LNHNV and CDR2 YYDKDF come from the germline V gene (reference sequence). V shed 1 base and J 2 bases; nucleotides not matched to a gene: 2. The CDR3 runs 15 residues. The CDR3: CATSRGGTGAYEQYF. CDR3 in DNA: TGTGCCACCAGCAGAGGAGGGACAGGGGCCTACGAGCAGTACTTC.

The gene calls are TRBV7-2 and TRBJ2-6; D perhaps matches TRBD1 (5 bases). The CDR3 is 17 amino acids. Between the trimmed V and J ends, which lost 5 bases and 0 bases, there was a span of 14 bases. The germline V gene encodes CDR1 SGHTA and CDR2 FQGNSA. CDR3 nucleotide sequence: TGTGCCAGCAGCGTTACAGGCATTGTCTCTGGGGCCAACGTCCTGACTTTC. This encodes CASSVTGIVSGANVLTF.

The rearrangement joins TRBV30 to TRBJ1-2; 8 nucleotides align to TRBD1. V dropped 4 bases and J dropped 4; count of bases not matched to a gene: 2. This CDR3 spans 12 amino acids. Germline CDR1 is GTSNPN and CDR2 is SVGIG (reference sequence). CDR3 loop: CAWIDRGYGYTF. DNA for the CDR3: TGTGCCTGGATAGACAGGGGCTATGGCTACACCTTC.

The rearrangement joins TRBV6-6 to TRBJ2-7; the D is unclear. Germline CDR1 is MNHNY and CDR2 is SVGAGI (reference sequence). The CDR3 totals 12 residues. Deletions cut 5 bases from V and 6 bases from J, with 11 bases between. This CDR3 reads CASSPFKGEQYF. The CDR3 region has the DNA TGTGCCAGCAGTCCCTTCAAGGGCGAGCAGTACTTC.

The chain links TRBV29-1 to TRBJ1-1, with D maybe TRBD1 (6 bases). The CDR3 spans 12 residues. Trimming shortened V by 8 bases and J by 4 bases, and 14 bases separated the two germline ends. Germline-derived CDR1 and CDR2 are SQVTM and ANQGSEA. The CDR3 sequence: CSFRQGSTEAFF. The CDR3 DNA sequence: TGCAGCTTCCGCCAGGGGAGCACTGAAGCTTTCTTT.